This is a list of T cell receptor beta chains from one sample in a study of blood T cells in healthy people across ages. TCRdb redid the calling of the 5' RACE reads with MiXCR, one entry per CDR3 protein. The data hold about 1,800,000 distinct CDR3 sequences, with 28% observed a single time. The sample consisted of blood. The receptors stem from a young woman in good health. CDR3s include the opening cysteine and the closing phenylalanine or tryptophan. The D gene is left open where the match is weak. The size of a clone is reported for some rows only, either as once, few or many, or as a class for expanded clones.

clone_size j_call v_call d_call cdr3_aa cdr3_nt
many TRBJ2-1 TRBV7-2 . CASSIGLFREQFF TGTGCCAGCAGCATAGGACTGTTCCGTGAGCAGTTCTTC
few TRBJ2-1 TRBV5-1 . CASSQEQTSYNEQFF TGCGCCAGCAGCCAGGAACAAACCTCCTACAATGAGCAGTTCTTC
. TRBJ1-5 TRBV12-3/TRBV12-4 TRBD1 CASSLLGTGVKPQHF TGTGCCAGCAGTTTGTTAGGGACAGGGGTAAAGCCCCAGCATTTT
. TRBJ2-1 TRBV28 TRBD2 CASSLMTSGINEQFF TGTGCCAGCAGCCTTATGACTAGCGGGATCAATGAGCAGTTCTTC
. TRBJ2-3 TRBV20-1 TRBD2 CSTNPTSGFTDTQYF TGCAGTACTAACCCGACTAGCGGTTTCACAGATACGCAGTATTTT
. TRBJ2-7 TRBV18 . CASSPGSQQNEQYF TGTGCCAGCTCACCAGGGTCACAGCAAAATGAGCAGTACTTC
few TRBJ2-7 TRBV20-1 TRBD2 CSAGLAGGPTYEQYF TGCAGTGCCGGGTTAGCGGGAGGGCCCACATACGAGCAGTACTTC
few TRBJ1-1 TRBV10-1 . CASSESGGFTEAFF TGCGCCAGCAGTGAGTCTGGGGGTTTCACTGAAGCTTTCTTT
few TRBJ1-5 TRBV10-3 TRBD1 CAIKLDRATSNQPQHF TGTGCCATCAAGCTCGACAGGGCAACCAGCAATCAGCCCCAGCATTTT
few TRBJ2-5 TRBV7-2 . CASSLGGNRGETQYF TGTGCCAGCAGCTTGGGCGGGAACCGGGGGGAGACCCAGTACTTC
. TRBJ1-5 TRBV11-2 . CASSLAQDSNQPQHF TGTGCCAGCAGCTTAGCACAGGATAGCAATCAGCCCCAGCATTTT
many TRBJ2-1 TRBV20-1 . CSAPLVGEQFF TGCAGTGCTCCTTTAGTGGGGGAGCAGTTCTTC
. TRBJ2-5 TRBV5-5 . CASSPEVGSSETQYF TGTGCCAGCAGCCCGGAGGTCGGTTCGTCAGAGACCCAGTACTTC
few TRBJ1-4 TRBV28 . CASSLLDRANEKLFF TGTGCCAGCAGTTTACTCGACCGCGCTAATGAAAAACTGTTTTTT
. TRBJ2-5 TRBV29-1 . CSAAGTRVGGQYF TGCAGCGCTGCCGGGACACGGGTAGGAGGGCAGTACTTC
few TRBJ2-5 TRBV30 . CAWSVAGSETQYF TGTGCCTGGAGTGTAGCCGGGTCGGAGACCCAGTACTTC
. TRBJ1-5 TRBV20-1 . CSASSGLNQPQHF TGCAGTGCTAGTTCAGGGCTCAATCAGCCCCAGCATTTT
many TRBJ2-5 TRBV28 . CASSTNWDRGETQYF TGTGCCAGCAGTACCAATTGGGACCGGGGAGAGACCCAGTACTTC
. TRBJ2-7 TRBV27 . CASSFIGGRASYEQYF TGTGCCAGCAGTTTTATTGGGGGAAGGGCCTCCTACGAGCAGTACTTC
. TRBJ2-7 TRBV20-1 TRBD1 CSAYPGTGLNEQYF TGCAGTGCTTACCCCGGGACAGGCCTTAATGAGCAGTACTTC
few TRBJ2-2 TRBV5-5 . CASSLEGPNTGELFF TGTGCCAGCAGCTTGGAGGGGCCGAACACCGGGGAGCTGTTTTTT
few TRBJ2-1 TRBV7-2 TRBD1 CASTRDRGRNEQFF TGTGCCAGCACCCGCGACAGGGGGCGGAATGAGCAGTTCTTC
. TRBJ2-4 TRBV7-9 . CASSFLVDEQYF TGTGCCAGCAGCTTTCTTGTGGATGAGCAGTACTTC
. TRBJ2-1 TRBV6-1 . CAGGWTGEQFF TGTGCCGGCGGATGGACTGGTGAGCAGTTCTTC
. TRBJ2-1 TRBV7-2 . CASSLGGPSLGEQFF TGTGCCAGCAGCTTAGGGGGGCCTAGTCTAGGTGAGCAGTTCTTC
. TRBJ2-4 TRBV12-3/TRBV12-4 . CASSLFAGTNNEQYF TGTGCCAGCAGTTTATTCGCGGGGACCAACAATGAGCAGTACTTC